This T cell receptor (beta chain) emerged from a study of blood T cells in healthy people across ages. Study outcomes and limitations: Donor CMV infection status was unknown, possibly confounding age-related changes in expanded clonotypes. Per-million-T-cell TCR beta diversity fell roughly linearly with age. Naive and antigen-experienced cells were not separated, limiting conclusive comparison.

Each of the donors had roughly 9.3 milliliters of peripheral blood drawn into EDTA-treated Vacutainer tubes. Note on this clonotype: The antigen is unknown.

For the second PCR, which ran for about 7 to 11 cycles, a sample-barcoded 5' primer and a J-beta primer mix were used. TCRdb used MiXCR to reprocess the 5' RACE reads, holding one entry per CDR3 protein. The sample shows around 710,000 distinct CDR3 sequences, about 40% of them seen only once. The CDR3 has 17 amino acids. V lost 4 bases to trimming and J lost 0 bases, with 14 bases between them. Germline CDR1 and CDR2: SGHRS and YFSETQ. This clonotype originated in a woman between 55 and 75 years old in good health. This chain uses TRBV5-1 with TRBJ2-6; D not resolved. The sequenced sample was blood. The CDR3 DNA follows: TGCGCCAGCAGCCACCTGGACGCGTACTCTGGGGCCAACGTCCTGACTTTC. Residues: CASSHLDAYSGANVLTF.